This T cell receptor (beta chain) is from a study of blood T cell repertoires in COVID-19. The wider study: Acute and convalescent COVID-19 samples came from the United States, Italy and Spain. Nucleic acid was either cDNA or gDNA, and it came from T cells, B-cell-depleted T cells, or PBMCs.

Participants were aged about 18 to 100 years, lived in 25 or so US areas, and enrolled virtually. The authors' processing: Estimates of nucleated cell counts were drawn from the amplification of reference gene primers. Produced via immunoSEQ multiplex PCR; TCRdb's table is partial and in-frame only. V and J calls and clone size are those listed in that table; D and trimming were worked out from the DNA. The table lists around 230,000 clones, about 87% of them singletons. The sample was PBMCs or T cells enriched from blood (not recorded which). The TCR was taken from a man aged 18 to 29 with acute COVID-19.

The CDR3 spells CASSLGLASETQYF. CDR3 coding DNA: TGTGCCAGCAGCCTCGGACTAGCCTCAGAGACCCAGTACTTC. This chain links TRBV11-2 with TRBJ2-5; TRBD2 matches at 8 bases. Germline V gene sequence: CDR1 SGHAT, CDR2 FQNNGV. Trimming removed 5 bases from V and 4 bases from J; junction bases left unmatched: 6. This CDR3 is built from 14 residues.